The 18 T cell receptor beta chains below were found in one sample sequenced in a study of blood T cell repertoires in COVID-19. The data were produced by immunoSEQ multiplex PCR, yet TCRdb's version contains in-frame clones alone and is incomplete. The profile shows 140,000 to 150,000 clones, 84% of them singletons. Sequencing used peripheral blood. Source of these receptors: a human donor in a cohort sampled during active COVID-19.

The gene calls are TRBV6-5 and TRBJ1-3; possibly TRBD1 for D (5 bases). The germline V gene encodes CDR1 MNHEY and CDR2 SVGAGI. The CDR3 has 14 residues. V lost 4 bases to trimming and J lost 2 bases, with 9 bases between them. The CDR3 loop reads CASSSTDTGNTIYF. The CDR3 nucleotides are TGTGCCAGCAGTTCGACAGACACTGGAAACACCATATATTTT.

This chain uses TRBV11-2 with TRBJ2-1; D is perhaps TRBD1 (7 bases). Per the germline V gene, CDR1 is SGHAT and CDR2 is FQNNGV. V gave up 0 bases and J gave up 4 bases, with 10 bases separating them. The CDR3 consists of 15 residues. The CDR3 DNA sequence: TGTGCCAGCAGCTTAGACAGGGGGGTTTACAATGAGCAGTTCTTC. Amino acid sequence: CASSLDRGVYNEQFF.

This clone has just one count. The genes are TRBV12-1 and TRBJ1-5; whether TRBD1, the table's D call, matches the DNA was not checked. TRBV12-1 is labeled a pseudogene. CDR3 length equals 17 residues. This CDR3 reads CASSFVVLGGLNQPQHF. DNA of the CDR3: TGTGCCAGCAGCTTTGTGGTCCTAGGGGGCCTGAATCAGCCCCAGCATTTT.

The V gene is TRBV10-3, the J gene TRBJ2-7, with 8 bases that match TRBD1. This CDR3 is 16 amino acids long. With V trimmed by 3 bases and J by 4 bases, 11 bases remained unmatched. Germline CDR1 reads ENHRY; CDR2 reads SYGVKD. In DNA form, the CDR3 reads TGTGCCATCAGTGACATCAGTTTACGGACAGGGTACGAGCAGTACTTC. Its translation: CAISDISLRTGYEQYF.

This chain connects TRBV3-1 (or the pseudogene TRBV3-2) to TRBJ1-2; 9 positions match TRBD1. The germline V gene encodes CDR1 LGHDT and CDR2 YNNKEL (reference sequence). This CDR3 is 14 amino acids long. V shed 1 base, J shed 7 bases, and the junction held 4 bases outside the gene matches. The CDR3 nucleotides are TGTGCCAGCAGCCAAGGGGAACAGGGGGCTGGCTACACCTTC. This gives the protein CASSQGEQGAGYTF.

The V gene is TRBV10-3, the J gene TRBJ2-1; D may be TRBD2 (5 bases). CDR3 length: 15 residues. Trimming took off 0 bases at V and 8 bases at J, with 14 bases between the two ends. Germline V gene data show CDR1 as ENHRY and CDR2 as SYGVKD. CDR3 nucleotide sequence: TGTGCCATCAGTGAGTCGTCGCTAGCTATCGATGAGCAGTTCTTC. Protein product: CAISESSLAIDEQFF.

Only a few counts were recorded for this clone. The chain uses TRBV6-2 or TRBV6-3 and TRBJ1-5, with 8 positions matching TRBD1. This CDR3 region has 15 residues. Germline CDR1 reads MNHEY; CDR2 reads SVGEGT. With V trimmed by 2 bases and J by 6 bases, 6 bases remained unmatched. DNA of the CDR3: TGTGCCAGCAGTTACGACAGGGGAAGATCTCAGCCCCAGCATTTT. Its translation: CASSYDRGRSQPQHF.

CDR3: CASSGQLAQYF. As DNA, the CDR3 is TGTGCCAGCAGTGGACAGTTGGCGCAGTATTTT. The chain couples TRBV12-3 or TRBV12-4 to TRBJ2-3, with D maybe TRBD1 (6 bases). Trimming took off 5 bases at V and 10 bases at J, with 10 bases between the two ends. The CDR3 is made up of 11 amino acids.

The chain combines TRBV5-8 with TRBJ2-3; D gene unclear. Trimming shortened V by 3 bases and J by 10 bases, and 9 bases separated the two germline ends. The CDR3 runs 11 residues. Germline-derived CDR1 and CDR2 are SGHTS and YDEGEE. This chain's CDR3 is CASSWADAQYF. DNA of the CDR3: TGTGCCAGCAGCTGGGCCGATGCGCAGTATTTT.

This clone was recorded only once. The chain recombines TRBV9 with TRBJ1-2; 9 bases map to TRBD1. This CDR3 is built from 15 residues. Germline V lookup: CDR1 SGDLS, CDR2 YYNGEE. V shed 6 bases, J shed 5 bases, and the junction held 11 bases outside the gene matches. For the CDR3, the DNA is TGTGCCAGCACTAAAGAAGGGACAGGGCCATATGGCTACACCTTC. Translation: CASTKEGTGPYGYTF.

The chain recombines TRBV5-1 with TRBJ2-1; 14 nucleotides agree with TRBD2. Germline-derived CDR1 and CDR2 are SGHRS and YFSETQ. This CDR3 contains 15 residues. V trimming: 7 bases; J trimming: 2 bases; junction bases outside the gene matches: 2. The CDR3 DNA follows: TGCGCCAGCCGGACTAGCGGGGGGACCTACAATGAGCAGTTCTTC. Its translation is CASRTSGGTYNEQFF.

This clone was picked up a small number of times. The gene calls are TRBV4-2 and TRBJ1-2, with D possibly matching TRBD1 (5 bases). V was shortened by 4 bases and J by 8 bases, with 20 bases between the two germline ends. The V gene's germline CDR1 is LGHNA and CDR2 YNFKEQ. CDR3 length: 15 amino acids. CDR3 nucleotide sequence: TGTGCCAGCAGCCCCTCGACAGCGACACATAGGGGCTACACCTTC. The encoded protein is CASSPSTATHRGYTF.

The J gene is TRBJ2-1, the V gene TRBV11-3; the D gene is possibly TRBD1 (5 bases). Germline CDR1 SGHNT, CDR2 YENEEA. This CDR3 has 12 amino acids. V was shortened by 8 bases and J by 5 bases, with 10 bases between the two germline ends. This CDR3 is CASGRADNEQFF. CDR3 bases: TGTGCCAGCGGCAGGGCGGACAATGAGCAGTTCTTC.

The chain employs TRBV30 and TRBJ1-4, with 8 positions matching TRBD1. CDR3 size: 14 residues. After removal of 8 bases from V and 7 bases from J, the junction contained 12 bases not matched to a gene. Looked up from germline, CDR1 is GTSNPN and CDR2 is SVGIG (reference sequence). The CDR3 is CAGSQGAEGEKLFF. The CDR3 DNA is TGTGCCGGTTCCCAGGGGGCGGAGGGTGAAAAACTGTTTTTT.

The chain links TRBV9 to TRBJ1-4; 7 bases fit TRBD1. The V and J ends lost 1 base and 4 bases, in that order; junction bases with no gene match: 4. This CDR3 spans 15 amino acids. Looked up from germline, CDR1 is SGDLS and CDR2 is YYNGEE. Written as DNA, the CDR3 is TGTGCCAGCAGCGTAACAGGGGCCATTAATGAAAAACTGTTTTTT. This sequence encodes CASSVTGAINEKLFF.

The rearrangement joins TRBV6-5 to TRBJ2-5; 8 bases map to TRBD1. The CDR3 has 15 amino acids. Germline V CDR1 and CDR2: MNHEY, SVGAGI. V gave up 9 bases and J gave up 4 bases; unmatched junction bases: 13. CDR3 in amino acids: CASKPLRGPPETQYF. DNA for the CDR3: TGTGCCAGTAAACCCCTCAGGGGGCCCCCAGAGACCCAGTACTTC.

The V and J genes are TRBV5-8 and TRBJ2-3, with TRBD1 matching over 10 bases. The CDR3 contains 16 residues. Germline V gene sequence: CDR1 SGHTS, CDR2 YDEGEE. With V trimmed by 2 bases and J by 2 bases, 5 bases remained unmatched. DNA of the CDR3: TGTGCCAGCAGCTTACGGACAGGGGGATTCACAGATACGCAGTATTTT. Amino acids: CASSLRTGGFTDTQYF.

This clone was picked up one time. The CDR3 sequence: CASSTGGQLAFGYTF. The CDR3 DNA is TGTGCCAGTAGTACAGGGGGACAGCTCGCATTTGGCTACACCTTC. This chain links TRBV19 with TRBJ1-2, with 7 bases that match TRBD1. CDR3 size: 15 residues. Germline-derived CDR1 and CDR2 are LNHDA and SQIVND (reference sequence). Losses at the gene ends were 4 bases for V and 7 bases for J; bases not matched to a gene: 12.